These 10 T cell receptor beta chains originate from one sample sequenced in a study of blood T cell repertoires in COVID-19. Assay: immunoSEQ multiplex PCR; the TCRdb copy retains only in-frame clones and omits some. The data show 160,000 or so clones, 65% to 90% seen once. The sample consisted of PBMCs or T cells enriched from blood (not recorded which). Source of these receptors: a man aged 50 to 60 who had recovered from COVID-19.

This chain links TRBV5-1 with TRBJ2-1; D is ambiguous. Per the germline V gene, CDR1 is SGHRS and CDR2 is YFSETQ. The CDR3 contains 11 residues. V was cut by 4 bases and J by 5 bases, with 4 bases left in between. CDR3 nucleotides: TGCGCCAGCAGCCCGGACAATGAGCAGTTCTTC. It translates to CASSPDNEQFF.

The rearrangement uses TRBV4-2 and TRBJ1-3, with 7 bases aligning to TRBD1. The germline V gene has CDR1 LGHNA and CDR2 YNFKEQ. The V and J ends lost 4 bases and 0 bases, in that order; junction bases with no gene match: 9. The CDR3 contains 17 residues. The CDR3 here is CASSRTGTANSGNTIYF. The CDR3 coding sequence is TGTGCCAGCAGCCGTACCGGGACAGCGAACTCTGGAAACACCATATATTTT.

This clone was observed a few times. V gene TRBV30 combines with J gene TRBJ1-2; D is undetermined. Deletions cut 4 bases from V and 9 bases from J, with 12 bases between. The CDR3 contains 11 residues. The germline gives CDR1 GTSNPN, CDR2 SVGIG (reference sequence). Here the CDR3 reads CAWNPRASYTF. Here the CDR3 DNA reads TGTGCCTGGAATCCGAGAGCTAGCTACACCTTC. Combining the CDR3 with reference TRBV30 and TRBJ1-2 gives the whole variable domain SQTIHQWPATLVQPVGSPLSLECTVEGTSNPNLYWYRQAAGRGLQLLFYSVGIGQISSEVPQNLSASRPQDRQFILSSKKLLLSDSGFYLCAWNPRASYTFGSGTRLTVV.

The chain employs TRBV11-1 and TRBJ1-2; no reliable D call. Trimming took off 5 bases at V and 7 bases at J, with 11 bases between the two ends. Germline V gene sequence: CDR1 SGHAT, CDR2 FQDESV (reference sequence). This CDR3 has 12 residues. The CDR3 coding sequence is TGTGCCAGCAGCGAAATCCGAGCTGGCTACACCTTC. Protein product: CASSEIRAGYTF.

The DNA for the CDR3 is TGTGCCAGCAGAACCCGGGACAGTGAGGGATCACCCCTCCACTTT. Protein product: CASRTRDSEGSPLHF. The chain is built from TRBV6-5 and TRBJ1-6, with TRBD1 matching 7 bases. J was trimmed by 10 bases and V by 6 bases; bases with no gene match: 12. This CDR3 contains 15 residues. Germline V gene lookup returns CDR1 MNHEY and CDR2 SVGAGI.

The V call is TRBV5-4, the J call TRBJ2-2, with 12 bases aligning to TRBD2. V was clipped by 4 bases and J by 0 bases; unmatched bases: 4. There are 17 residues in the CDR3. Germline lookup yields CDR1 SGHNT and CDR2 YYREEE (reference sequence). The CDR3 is CASSLGLAGPNTGELFF. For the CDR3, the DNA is TGTGCCAGCAGCCTTGGACTAGCGGGGCCGAACACCGGGGAGCTGTTTTTT.

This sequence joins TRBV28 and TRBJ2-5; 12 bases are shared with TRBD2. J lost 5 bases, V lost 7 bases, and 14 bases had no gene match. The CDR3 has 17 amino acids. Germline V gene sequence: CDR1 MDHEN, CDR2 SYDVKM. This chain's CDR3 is CASTPRASGGAYETQYF. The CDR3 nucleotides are TGTGCCAGCACACCCCGGGCTAGCGGGGGGGCTTACGAGACCCAGTACTTC.

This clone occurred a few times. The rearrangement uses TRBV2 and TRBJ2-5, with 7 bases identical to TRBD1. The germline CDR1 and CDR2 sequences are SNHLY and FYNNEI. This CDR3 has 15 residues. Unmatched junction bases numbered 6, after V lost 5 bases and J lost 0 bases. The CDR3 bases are TGTGCCAGCAGTCTGGGACAGCAGAACCAAGAGACCCAGTACTTC. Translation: CASSLGQQNQETQYF.

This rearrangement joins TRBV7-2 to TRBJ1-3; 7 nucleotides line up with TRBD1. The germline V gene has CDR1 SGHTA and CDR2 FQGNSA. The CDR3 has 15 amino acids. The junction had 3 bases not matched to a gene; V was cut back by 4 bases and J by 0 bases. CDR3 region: CASSSRDSSGNTIYF. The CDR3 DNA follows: TGTGCCAGCAGCTCCCGGGACAGCTCTGGAAACACCATATATTTT.

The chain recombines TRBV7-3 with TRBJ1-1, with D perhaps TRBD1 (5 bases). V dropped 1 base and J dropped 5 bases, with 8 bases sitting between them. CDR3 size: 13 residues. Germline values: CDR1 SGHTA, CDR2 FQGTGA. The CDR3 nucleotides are TGTGCCAGCAGCTTAAACGGGGGGACTGAAGCTTTCTTT. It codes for CASSLNGGTEAFF.